This T cell receptor beta chain originates from a study of T cell repertoires in cytomegalovirus infection. Whole-study context: CMV infection together with matching HLA type was indicated by public TCR beta signatures.

A single record per CDR3 protein comes from TCRdb applying MiXCR to the reads. The sample contains 300,000 or so distinct CDR3 sequences, about a quarter of which appear only once. V gave up 4 bases and J gave up 9 bases, with 13 bases separating them. Per the germline V gene, CDR1 is SGHDN and CDR2 is FVKESK. The CDR3 extends over 13 amino acids. The sample holds a few counts of this clonotype. This receptor was obtained from a human donor in good health (CMV status not recorded). Some clones in this sample may be carry-over from other donors' samples. V usage is TRBV14 and J usage is TRBJ2-1; possible D gene TRBD2, 7 bases. Source material: PBMCs. CDR3 nucleotides: TGTGCCAGCAGCCGGACTAGGGGGACTGAGCAGTTCTTC. The encoded protein is CASSRTRGTEQFF.